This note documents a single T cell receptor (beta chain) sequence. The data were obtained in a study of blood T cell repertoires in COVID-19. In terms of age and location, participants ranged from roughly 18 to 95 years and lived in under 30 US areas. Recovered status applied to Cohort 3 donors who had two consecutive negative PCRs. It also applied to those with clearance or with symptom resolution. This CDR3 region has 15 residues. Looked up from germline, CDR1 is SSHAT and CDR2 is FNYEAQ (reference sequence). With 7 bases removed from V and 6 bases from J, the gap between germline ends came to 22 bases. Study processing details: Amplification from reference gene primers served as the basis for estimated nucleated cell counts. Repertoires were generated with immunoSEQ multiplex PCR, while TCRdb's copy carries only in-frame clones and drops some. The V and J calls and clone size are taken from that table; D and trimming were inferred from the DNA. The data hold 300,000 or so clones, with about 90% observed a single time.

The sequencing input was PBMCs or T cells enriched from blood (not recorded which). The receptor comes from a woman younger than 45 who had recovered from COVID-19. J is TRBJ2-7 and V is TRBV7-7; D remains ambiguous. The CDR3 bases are TGTGCCAGCACCCCTGTAGGCGCGCCCAGGCTCGAGCAGTACTTC. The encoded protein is CASTPVGAPRLEQYF.